These T cell receptor beta chains were read from a single sample in a study of cytomegalovirus exposure and HLA in healthy donors. Clones were read by immunoSEQ multiplex PCR, and TCRdb kept only the in-frame ones, dropping some. Among 120,000 to 150,000 clones listed, 72% were seen once. The sequenced material came from PBMCs. These receptors were obtained from a man in his forties in good health and CMV-seronegative. The CDR3 runs from the conserved cysteine through the conserved F or W. The D gene is left open where the match is weak. Some rows have no size entry. The others give once, few or many, or a class for an expanded clone.

d_call j_call clone_size v_call cdr3_nt cdr3_aa
- TRBJ2-7 - TRBV7-9 TGTGCCAGCAGCTTAGTACTGTCTCAGGGGCCCTGGTACGAGCAGTACTTC CASSLVLSQGPWYEQYF
- TRBJ1-2 - TRBV5-6 TGTGCCAGCAGCTTGGAGAGAAACTATGGCTACACCTTC CASSLERNYGYTF
TRBD1 TRBJ2-7 - TRBV4-1 TGCGCCAGCAGCCAAACCCAGGGGGCCGAGCAGTACTTC CASSQTQGAEQYF
TRBD1 TRBJ1-4 - TRBV6-5 TGTGCCAGCAGTTACTCGAGACAGGGGGTGAAAAAACTGTTTTTT CASSYSRQGVKKLFF
TRBD1 TRBJ2-2 - TRBV7-8 TGTGCCAGCAGCCACCGGGACAGGGGGGACACCGGGGAGCTGTTTTTT CASSHRDRGDTGELFF
- TRBJ2-7 - TRBV6-5 TGTGCCAGCAGTTACAATTCAGGGCATATCTACGAGCAGTACTTC CASSYNSGHIYEQYF
- TRBJ2-5 - TRBV7-2 TGTGCCAGCAGCTTCGGCGGGCGGGCGGGGGAGACCCAGTACTTC CASSFGGRAGETQYF
- TRBJ1-5 - TRBV7-9 TGTGCCAGCAGCTTAGTCGGTATGAATCAGCCCCAGCATTTT CASSLVGMNQPQHF
TRBD1 TRBJ2-2 few TRBV10-3 TGTGCCATCAGGGAAGCAGGGGGCACCGGGGAGCTGTTTTTT CAIREAGGTGELFF
TRBD1 TRBJ2-7 - TRBV29-1 TGCAGCGCCAGACAGGGGGACTCCTACGAGCAGTACTTC CSARQGDSYEQYF
TRBD1 TRBJ2-1 - TRBV19 TGTGCCAGTAACGGGGACAGGGACGGCAATGAGCAGTTCTTC CASNGDRDGNEQFF
TRBD1 TRBJ2-7 - TRBV6-1 TGTGCCAGCAGTGAAGCGGGGACAGGGGTCACGCAGTACTTC CASSEAGTGVTQYF
- TRBJ2-2 - TRBV6-6 TGTGCCAGCAGTTACGGAACAACAGGGTACACCGGGGAGCTGTTTTTT CASSYGTTGYTGELFF
- TRBJ2-7 - TRBV15 TGTGCCACCAGCTCTCAGGGCGGCTCCTACGAGCAGTACTTC CATSSQGGSYEQYF
TRBD2 TRBJ2-1 - TRBV10-2 TGCGCCAGCACTGTTCAACTAGCGGACGATGAGCAGTTCTTC CASTVQLADDEQFF
TRBD2 TRBJ2-3 few TRBV4-1 TGCGCCAGCAGCCGGACAGGACTAGCGGGGGCCTTTAGCACAGATACGCAGTATTTT CASSRTGLAGAFSTDTQYF
TRBD1 TRBJ2-7 few TRBV11-2 TGTGCCAGCAGCTTAGCCTGGGCGGGACAGGGGGCCAGGGAGCAGTACTTC CASSLAWAGQGAREQYF
TRBD1 TRBJ2-1 - TRBV29-1 TGCAGCGTGGTGACCGGGACAGGGGGCAATGAGCAGTTCTTC CSVVTGTGGNEQFF
TRBD1 TRBJ1-4 - TRBV7-2 TGTGCCAGCAGCGCACAGGGGGACGAAAACTTGTTTTTT CASSAQGDENLFF
TRBD1 TRBJ1-1 - TRBV5-4 TGTGCCAGCAGCAAGGACAGGGGGCGACACGATCCTGAAGCTTTCTTT CASSKDRGRHDPEAFF
TRBD1 TRBJ1-2 - TRBV5-1 TGCGCCAGCAGCTGGGGGACAGGGGGATACTATGGCTACACCTTC CASSWGTGGYYGYTF
- TRBJ1-5 - TRBV6-1 TGTGCCAGCAGTGCGATATACGACAGGAATCAGCCCCAGCATTTT CASSAIYDRNQPQHF
- TRBJ2-3 - TRBV29-1 TGCAGCGTTGAAGAGAGGCGGGGCACAGATACGCAGTATTTT CSVEERRGTDTQYF
TRBD2 TRBJ2-5 - TRBV9 TGTGCCAGCTCGGTCGGGGCGGGGGGACTGCAAGAGACCCAGTACTTC CASSVGAGGLQETQYF
TRBD2 TRBJ2-2 - TRBV5-1 TGCGCCAGCAGCTGGACTAGCGGGGAGAACACCGGGGAGCTGTTTTTT CASSWTSGENTGELFF
TRBD2 TRBJ2-5 - TRBV5-4 TGTGCCAGCAGCTCGGTACTAGCGGAGACCCAGTACTTC CASSSVLAETQYF
TRBD2 TRBJ2-7 - TRBV7-2 TGTGCCAGCAGCTCGCCGGGACTAGGCTCCTACGAGCAGTACTTC CASSSPGLGSYEQYF
- TRBJ1-1 - TRBV27 TGTGCCAGCAGTCCAGACAGGATCGAAGCTTTCTTT CASSPDRIEAFF
TRBD1 TRBJ2-7 few TRBV5-1 TGCGCCAGCAGCTTTTATCCAACAGGGGCCCGCAACTACGAGCAGTACTTC CASSFYPTGARNYEQYF
TRBD2 TRBJ2-1 - TRBV15 TGTGCCACCAGCAGACCCGGACTAGTCGCCGGTGAGCAGTTCTTC CATSRPGLVAGEQFF
- TRBJ2-6 - TRBV4-1 TGCGCCAGCAGCCAAGGTTTGTCTGGGGCCAACGTCCTGACCTTC CASSQGLSGANVLTF
TRBD2 TRBJ2-3 - TRBV7-7 TGTGCCAGCAGCCGGGGGCTAGCGGGGACCACAGATACGCAGTATTTT CASSRGLAGTTDTQYF
- TRBJ1-1 - TRBV5-1 TGCGCCAGCAGCTTGGCCATGCGGGGAATGACCACTGAAGCTTTCTTT CASSLAMRGMTTEAFF
- TRBJ1-1 few TRBV6-5 TGTGCCAGCAGCCCCGAAGGCGGAATGAACACTGAAGCTTTCTTT CASSPEGGMNTEAFF
TRBD2 TRBJ2-2 - TRBV5-1 TGCGCCAGCAGCTTTAGCGGGGGGAACACCGGGGAGCTGTTTTTT CASSFSGGNTGELFF
TRBD2 TRBJ2-5 - TRBV5-7 TGTGCCAGCAGCTTGGGCCCCGGGGGGGCTGGAGAGACCCAGTACTTC CASSLGPGGAGETQYF
- TRBJ2-5 few TRBV7-8 TGTGCCAGCAGCTTTGTAGCCCCCAGGGGCGAGACCCAGTACTTC CASSFVAPRGETQYF
- TRBJ2-7 - TRBV4-2 TGTGCCAGCAGCCAAGGTCCGAGACAAGACGAGCAGTACTTC CASSQGPRQDEQYF
TRBD1 TRBJ1-2 - TRBV5-1 TGCGCCAGCAGCCGGGGACAGGGACTTAACTATGGCTACACCTTC CASSRGQGLNYGYTF
TRBD2 TRBJ2-7 - TRBV5-1 TGCGCCAGCAGCTTGGCCGAGACTAGCGGGAGGGAAGGGGGCCCCTACGAGCAGTACTTC CASSLAETSGREGGPYEQYF
TRBD1 TRBJ1-1 - TRBV27 TGTGCCAGCAGTTTATACCCAGGGGGCAGTAGTACTGAAGCTTTCTTT CASSLYPGGSSTEAFF
- TRBJ1-3 - TRBV9 TGTGCCAGCCACGGGAGGGCTCGGAACACCATATATTTT CASHGRARNTIYF
TRBD2 TRBJ2-5 once TRBV9 TGTGCCAGCAGCGTAGAGGGCGGGGCGGGAGGGCGGGAGACCCAGTACTTC CASSVEGGAGGRETQYF
TRBD1 TRBJ2-7 few TRBV7-9 TGTGCCAGCAGCTACACCGGGACAGGGACTAAGGAGCAGTACTTC CASSYTGTGTKEQYF
- TRBJ2-6 - TRBV6-1 TGTGCCAGCAGTGAACCCCGTACGGGTGGGGCCAACGTCCTGACTTTC CASSEPRTGGANVLTF
TRBD1 TRBJ1-4 - TRBV15 TGTGCCACCAGCAGTGGGACAGGGGGCCGAAAACTGTTTTTT CATSSGTGGRKLFF
- TRBJ2-7 - TRBV29-1 TGCAGCGTCCTTAAACTCACAGGAATCTCCTACGAGCAGTACTTC CSVLKLTGISYEQYF
TRBD1 TRBJ2-7 once TRBV5-1 TGCGCCAGCACCAGGGACAGCCAGAGATCGAGGGAGCAGTACTTC CASTRDSQRSREQYF
- TRBJ1-6 few TRBV7-2 TGTGCCAGCAGCCCCCGGGACAACTATAATTCACCCCTCCACTTT CASSPRDNYNSPLHF
- TRBJ2-7 - TRBV7-6 TGTGCCAGCAGCTTAGCACGGACAGAACACTACGAGCAGTACTTC CASSLARTEHYEQYF
- TRBJ2-1 - TRBV20-1 TGCAGTGCTACCCCCTACTCAGGGCAGTTCTTC CSATPYSGQFF
TRBD1 TRBJ1-4 - TRBV6-5 TGTGCCAGCAGTTACCGGGGGGGACAGATCAACGAAAAACTGTTTTTT CASSYRGGQINEKLFF
- TRBJ2-7 - TRBV19 TGTGCCAGTAGCGTACAACCTTTCTCCTACGAGCAGTACTTC CASSVQPFSYEQYF
TRBD1 TRBJ2-2 - TRBV5-5 TGTGCCAGCAGCTTGGCGACAGGGGCTGACACCGGGGAGCTGTTTTTT CASSLATGADTGELFF
- TRBJ2-2 - TRBV9 TGTGCCAGCAGCGTAGGGGGGCGCGACGGGGAGCTGTTTTTT CASSVGGRDGELFF
- TRBJ2-7 few TRBV7-8 TGTGCCACCGGGACTCTTCCCTACGAGCAGTACTTC CATGTLPYEQYF
- TRBJ2-3 once TRBV29-1 TGCAGCGCCAGGGCGCAGACCAGCACAGATACGCAGTATTTT CSARAQTSTDTQYF
TRBD1 TRBJ1-5 - TRBV4-2 TGTGCCAGCAGCCAAGGAGACAGGGATCAGCCCCAGCATTTT CASSQGDRDQPQHF
TRBD2 TRBJ2-3 few TRBV9 TGTGCCAGCAGCGTAGCGGGACTAGTGGGGCGGGCAGATACGCAGTATTTT CASSVAGLVGRADTQYF